A selection of T cell receptor beta chains follows, all from one sample in a study of T-cell reconstitution after alpha-beta-depleted transplantation in children. A single record per CDR3 protein comes from TCRdb applying MiXCR to the PCR reads. The table records 190,000 or so distinct CDR3 sequences, about 6% of them present only once. The source was PBMCs, collected before TCRalphabeta/CD19-depleted stem cell transplant. These TCRs come from a girl less than two years old with combined immunodeficiency, due to receive a stem cell transplant. Each CDR3 is given with its conserved first and last residue. D genes are given only for firm matches. Rows may omit the clone size; those that give it use once, few, many or a size class.

j_call | d_call | v_call | clone_size | cdr3_aa | cdr3_nt
TRBJ2-3 | TRBD2 | TRBV2 | many | CANRGVVADTQYF | TGTGCCAACCGGGGGGTGGTGGCAGATACGCAGTATTTT
TRBJ1-5 | . | TRBV15 | few | CATSRDWNLGDQPQHF | TGTGCCACCAGCAGAGATTGGAACCTAGGAGATCAGCCCCAGCATTTT
TRBJ2-1 | TRBD2 | TRBV6-1 | many | CASSRPHPGLGFYNEQFF | TGTGCCAGCAGTCGACCCCATCCGGGACTAGGGTTTTATAATGAGCAGTTCTTC
TRBJ2-2 | TRBD2 | TRBV20-1 | many | CSARELAANTGELFF | TGCAGTGCTAGAGAGCTAGCGGCGAACACCGGGGAGCTGTTTTTT
TRBJ2-5 | . | TRBV5-1 | many | CASSLAGSQETQYF | TGCGCCAGCAGCTTGGCAGGGAGCCAAGAGACCCAGTACTTC
TRBJ2-2 | TRBD2 | TRBV5-1 | many | CASSLALAGVPNTGELFF | TGCGCCAGCAGCTTGGCCTTAGCGGGAGTTCCGAACACCGGGGAGCTGTTTTTT
TRBJ1-5 | . | TRBV6-5 | . | CASSPGNYIPQPQHF | TGTGCCAGCAGTCCCGGGAATTACATTCCTCAGCCCCAGCATTTT
TRBJ2-1 | . | TRBV6-1 | many | CASSEYLGWGRYNEQFF | TGTGCCAGCAGTGAATATTTGGGCTGGGGGCGGTACAATGAGCAGTTCTTC
TRBJ2-1 | TRBD2 | TRBV7-9 | few | CASKLDGGGRSNEQFF | TGTGCCAGCAAACTCGATGGCGGGGGGCGCAGCAATGAGCAGTTCTTC
TRBJ2-7 | TRBD1 | TRBV5-1 | many | CASSLDRGRYEQYF | TGCGCCAGCAGTCTCGACAGGGGCCGATACGAGCAGTACTTC
TRBJ2-7 | TRBD2 | TRBV28 | many | CASSSTSGSPYEQYF | TGTGCCAGCAGTTCGACTAGCGGGAGTCCCTACGAGCAGTACTTC
TRBJ2-5 | . | TRBV7-2 | many | CASSLAPLWGETQYF | TGTGCCAGCAGCTTAGCGCCCCTTTGGGGGGAGACCCAGTACTTC
TRBJ1-2 | . | TRBV15 | many | CATSRPGQFNYGYTF | TGTGCCACCAGCAGGCCCGGACAGTTTAACTATGGCTACACCTTC
TRBJ2-7 | . | TRBV7-2 | . | CASSLESQHRVRQYF | TGTGCCAGCAGCTTAGAGAGTCAACACAGGGTTAGACAGTACTTC
TRBJ2-1 | . | TRBV12-3/TRBV12-4 | many | CASSQTGNTQFF | TGTGCCAGCAGCCAGACCGGGAACACGCAGTTCTTC
TRBJ2-2 | . | TRBV27 | many | CASSSGSTGELFF | TGTGCCAGCAGTTCTGGGTCAACCGGGGAGCTGTTTTTT
TRBJ2-1 | TRBD2 | TRBV29-1 | many | CSVDGGSTYNEQFF | TGCAGCGTTGATGGCGGGAGTACCTACAATGAGCAGTTCTTC
TRBJ2-3 | TRBD2 | TRBV7-8 | many | CASSQAGDPYDGDTQYF | TGTGCCAGCAGCCAAGCGGGGGATCCCTATGATGGAGATACGCAGTATTTT
TRBJ2-1 | . | TRBV2 | many | CASSEAPTDDEQFF | TGTGCCAGCAGTGAGGCACCCACCGACGATGAGCAGTTCTTC
TRBJ2-3 | . | TRBV5-1 | . | CASSLNGQNTDTQYF | TGCGCCAGCAGCTTGAATGGGCAGAACACAGATACGCAGTATTTT
TRBJ2-7 | TRBD2 | TRBV7-9 | many | CASSSRGVAGVSEQYF | TGTGCCAGCAGCTCCCGTGGCGTAGCGGGAGTCTCCGAGCAGTACTTC
TRBJ2-1 | TRBD1 | TRBV7-9 | many | CASSLGQGIDEQFF | TGTGCCAGCAGCTTAGGACAGGGTATAGATGAGCAGTTCTTC
TRBJ2-7 | . | TRBV20-1 | . | CSARASGRGYEQYF | TGCAGTGCTAGAGCCTCCGGCAGGGGCTACGAGCAGTACTTC
TRBJ1-4 | TRBD1 | TRBV4-1 | many | CASSRPGQGKNEKLFF | TGCGCCAGCAGCCGTCCGGGACAGGGAAAAAATGAAAAACTGTTTTTT
TRBJ2-1 | TRBD1 | TRBV5-1 | few | CASSSGTGGASYNEQFF | TGCGCCAGCAGCTCCGGGACAGGGGGCGCTTCCTACAATGAGCAGTTCTTC
TRBJ2-1 | TRBD2 | TRBV18 | many | CASSSSGLPYNEQFF | TGTGCCAGCTCATCTAGCGGGCTTCCCTACAATGAGCAGTTCTTC
TRBJ2-1 | TRBD2 | TRBV7-9 | many | CASSLYGTSGGEQFF | TGTGCCAGCAGCTTATATGGGACTAGCGGGGGGGAGCAGTTCTTC
TRBJ2-2 | TRBD1 | TRBV28 | many | CASSPEGAQSGELFF | TGTGCCAGCAGTCCTGAGGGGGCGCAAAGCGGGGAGCTGTTTTTT
TRBJ2-7 | TRBD1 | TRBV7-3 | . | CASSYDRGYEQYF | TGTGCCAGCAGCTATGACAGGGGCTACGAGCAGTACTTC
TRBJ1-5 | . | TRBV6-2/TRBV6-3 | . | CASSLRGGGNQPQHF | TGTGCCAGCAGCCTCCGCGGCGGGGGCAATCAGCCCCAGCATTTT
TRBJ1-2 | . | TRBV12-3/TRBV12-4 | many | CASSLALPGSNYGYTF | TGTGCCAGCAGTTTAGCGCTCCCAGGGAGTAACTATGGCTACACCTTC
TRBJ2-2 | TRBD2 | TRBV28 | many | CASSLFQREVGELFF | TGTGCCAGCAGTTTATTCCAGCGGGAGGTCGGGGAGCTGTTTTTT
TRBJ1-2 | . | TRBV7-6 | many | CASSPGQNSYGYTF | TGTGCCAGCAGCCCCGGACAGAACAGCTATGGCTACACCTTC
TRBJ2-5 | TRBD1 | TRBV10-3 | many | CAISESRTGIETQYF | TGTGCCATCAGTGAGTCCAGGACAGGGATAGAGACCCAGTACTTC
TRBJ2-7 | . | TRBV3-1 | many | CASSPSGLYEQYF | TGTGCCAGCAGCCCCTCGGGGCTCTACGAGCAGTACTTC
TRBJ2-3 | TRBD2 | TRBV4-2 | many | CASSLQGGDRTDTQYF | TGTGCCAGCAGCCTTCAGGGAGGGGATAGGACAGATACGCAGTATTTT
TRBJ2-6 | . | TRBV13 | few | CASSFLDNHPLSGANVLTF | TGTGCCAGCAGCTTTTTGGACAACCACCCTCTCTCTGGGGCCAACGTCCTGACTTTC
TRBJ2-3 | . | TRBV6-1 | few | CASKFIRDTQYF | TGTGCCAGCAAATTTATACGAGATACGCAGTATTTT
TRBJ2-3 | TRBD2 | TRBV6-5 | many | CASSTGGGGTDTQYF | TGTGCCAGCAGTACGGGCGGGGGGGGCACGGATACGCAGTATTTT
TRBJ1-1 | . | TRBV11-3 | . | CASSPWFAGVTEAFF | TGTGCCAGCAGCCCTTGGTTTGCGGGGGTGACTGAAGCTTTCTTT
TRBJ2-3 | . | TRBV7-2 | many | CASTPGPSTDTQYF | TGTGCCAGCACCCCGGGACCAAGCACAGATACGCAGTATTTT
TRBJ1-3 | . | TRBV14 | many | CASGERGSSGNTIYF | TGTGCCAGCGGGGAGAGGGGGAGCTCTGGAAACACCATATATTTT
TRBJ2-7 | . | TRBV7-8 | . | CASRRRAGGTYEQYF | TGTGCCAGCAGACGGCGGGCCGGGGGAACCTACGAGCAGTACTTC
TRBJ1-6 | TRBD1 | TRBV6-5 | many | CASTDRERAPLHF | TGTGCCAGCACCGACAGGGAAAGGGCACCCCTCCACTTT
TRBJ2-7 | TRBD2 | TRBV28 | many | CGVAGDTYEQYF | TGTGGGGTCGCGGGAGACACCTACGAGCAGTACTTC
TRBJ2-1 | . | TRBV6-2/TRBV6-3 | many | CASSYSAQRAAYNEQFF | TGTGCCAGCAGTTACTCGGCACAGAGAGCCGCCTACAATGAGCAGTTCTTC
TRBJ2-4 | . | TRBV18 | many | CASSPPGTKNIQYF | TGTGCCAGCTCACCACCAGGGACGAAAAACATTCAGTACTTC
TRBJ2-5 | TRBD2 | TRBV20-1 | many | CSATSGGWDIYQETQYF | TGCAGTGCCACTAGCGGGGGATGGGACATCTACCAAGAGACCCAGTACTTC
TRBJ2-2 | TRBD1 | TRBV7-2 | many | CASSDKTGGWTGELFF | TGTGCCAGCAGCGACAAGACAGGGGGCTGGACCGGGGAGCTGTTTTTT
TRBJ1-1 | . | TRBV20-1 | many | CSARDVYVGGLNTEAFF | TGCAGTGCTAGAGATGTATATGTCGGGGGTTTGAACACTGAAGCTTTCTTT
TRBJ2-5 | TRBD1 | TRBV28 | many | CASSSEGQGARETQYF | TGTGCCAGCAGTTCCGAGGGACAGGGGGCGCGGGAGACCCAGTACTTC
TRBJ2-1 | . | TRBV10-3 | many | CAISESAGLLKNNEQFF | TGTGCCATCAGTGAGTCGGCGGGACTCCTAAAAAACAATGAGCAGTTCTTC
TRBJ2-3 | . | TRBV7-8 | . | CASSLAATTDTQYF | TGTGCCAGCAGCTTAGCAGCGACTACAGATACGCAGTATTTT
TRBJ2-1 | TRBD2 | TRBV7-2 | many | CASSLVPSGGEDREQFF | TGTGCCAGCAGCTTAGTCCCTAGCGGGGGGGAGGACCGTGAGCAGTTCTTC
TRBJ2-5 | . | TRBV7-2 | many | CASSLGSYQETQYF | TGTGCCAGCAGCTTAGGCAGTTACCAAGAGACCCAGTACTTC